A single sample gave rise to the 11 T cell receptor beta chains below, sequenced in a study of response to subunit inactivated influenza vaccine. TCRdb analysed the RT-PCR reads with MiXCR anew, one entry per CDR3 protein. The data contain about 500,000 distinct CDR3 sequences, 15% to 20% of them singletons. The source was CD4+ T cells sorted from PBMCs, collected around 25 months after vaccination. All receptors derive from a man aged 45 to 70 who received an inactivated influenza vaccine.

The table lists this clonotype with a count of one. Sequence at one end of the junction differs from germline and may be a read error. The chain joins TRBV7-2 to TRBJ2-3; 11 bases line up with TRBD2. Germline V gives CDR1 SGHTA, CDR2 FQGNSA. This CDR3 is built from 15 residues. In nucleotides, the CDR3 is TGTGCCAGCAGATTAGCGGGGGGGCCGGTGAATACGCAGTATTTT. It codes for CASRLAGGPVNTQYF.

The gene calls are TRBV4-3 and TRBJ2-3, with 12 bases matching TRBD2. Germline lookup yields CDR1 LGHNA and CDR2 YSLEER. This CDR3 contains 16 residues. The V and J ends lost 1 base and 4 bases, in that order; junction bases with no gene match: 3. This chain's CDR3 is CASSQATSGRSDTQYF. The CDR3 DNA reads TGCGCCAGCAGCCAAGCGACTAGCGGGAGATCAGATACGCAGTATTTT.

The V and J genes are TRBV28 and TRBJ2-2; 8 nucleotides match TRBD1. The CDR3 has 15 residues. Trimming cost V 4 bases and J 2 bases; bases outside gene matches: 3. Germline V gene lookup returns CDR1 MDHEN and CDR2 SYDVKM. CDR3 nucleotide sequence: TGTGCCAGCAGTTCCGACAGGGGCAACACCGGGGAGCTGTTTTTT. Translation gives CASSSDRGNTGELFF. The whole variable domain, filled in from reference TRBV28 and TRBJ2-2, reads DVKVTQSSRYLVKRTGEKVFLECVQDMDHENMFWYRQDPGLGLRLIYFSYDVKMKEKGDIPEGYSVSREKKERFSLILESASTNQTSMYLCASSSDRGNTGELFFGEGSRLTVL.

This clonotype was seen many times. The chain links TRBV20-1 to TRBJ2-3, with a tentative D call TRBD1 (6 bases). The CDR3 length is 15 residues. Deletions cut 1 base from V and 0 bases from J, with 11 bases between. From germline, CDR1 is DFQATT and CDR2 SNEGSKA (reference sequence). The CDR3, as DNA: TGCAGTGCTAGAGTGGGGGCGTCTAGCACAGATACGCAGTATTTT. Its protein product is CSARVGASSTDTQYF.

This clonotype appeared a few times. V is TRBV6-6 and J is TRBJ2-5; D remains ambiguous. This CDR3 comprises 12 residues. The germline V gene has CDR1 MNHNY and CDR2 SVGAGI (reference sequence). The V end was cut by 8 bases, the J end by 5 bases, with 12 bases between. CDR3 sequence reads: CASGSVRETQYF. The CDR3 DNA sequence: TGTGCCAGCGGCAGCGTACGGGAGACCCAGTACTTC.

This chain joins TRBV4-3 and TRBJ2-6, with no clear D. V shed 3 bases and J shed 0 bases, with 9 bases lying between them. The CDR3 is 16 residues long. Germline CDR1 is LGHNA and CDR2 is YSLEER. The CDR3 sequence is CASSQVWSSGANVLTF. CDR3 coding DNA: TGCGCCAGCAGCCAGGTATGGAGCTCTGGGGCCAACGTCCTGACTTTC.

This chain uses TRBV5-1 with TRBJ1-1; D is unresolved. V was clipped by 5 bases and J by 1 base, with 15 bases between them. Germline CDR1 is SGHRS and CDR2 is YFSETQ. The CDR3 has 15 amino acids. The CDR3 region is CASSPRPETNTEAFF. Written as DNA, the CDR3 is TGCGCCAGCAGTCCCCGCCCAGAAACGAACACTGAAGCTTTCTTT.

This clonotype has just one count. The V gene is TRBV7-3, the J gene TRBJ2-3; D might be TRBD1 (5 bases). Germline loops: CDR1 SGHTA, CDR2 FQGTGA. This CDR3 is 15 amino acids long. V was clipped by 5 bases and J by 4 bases, with 16 bases between them. CDR3 DNA sequence: TGTGCCAGCAGCCTTGGGCAGGGCCGCGCAGATACGCAGTATTTT. As protein: CASSLGQGRADTQYF.

The J gene is TRBJ2-2, the V gene TRBV12-3 or TRBV12-4, with 12 nucleotides matching TRBD2. After removal of 8 bases from V and 6 bases from J, the junction contained 13 bases not matched to a gene. This CDR3 is 17 amino acids long. As DNA, the CDR3 is TGTGCCAGCTCTTCGCTAGCGGGGGGGCGAAATGCCGGGGAGCTGTTTTTT. This codes for CASSSLAGGRNAGELFF.

This clonotype has just a few counts. The gene calls are TRBV7-2 and TRBJ2-5; D perhaps matches TRBD1 (5 bases). CDR1 SGHTA and CDR2 FQGNSA come from the germline V gene. The V and J ends lost 6 bases and 2 bases respectively, with 16 bases between them. The CDR3 extends over 15 amino acids. The CDR3 spells CASSRQRRNQETQYF. The CDR3, as DNA: TGTGCCAGCAGTCGACAGCGAAGAAATCAAGAGACCCAGTACTTC.

The table lists this clonotype with a few counts. This rearrangement joins TRBV30 to TRBJ1-5, with D possibly matching TRBD1 (6 bases). The V and J ends lost 1 base and 7 bases respectively, with 11 bases between them. Looked up from germline, CDR1 is GTSNPN and CDR2 is SVGIG (reference sequence). There are 13 residues in the CDR3. The CDR3 region is CAWSAGAGQPQHF. As DNA, the CDR3 is TGTGCCTGGAGTGCAGGGGCCGGACAGCCCCAGCATTTT.